Listed below are T cell receptor beta chains from one sample, sequenced in a study of T cells after yellow fever vaccination. MiXCR was run by TCRdb on the 5' RACE reads, yielding one entry per CDR3 protein. The data contain 250,000 to 400,000 distinct CDR3 sequences, over 3.5% of them singletons. Sequences were derived from PBMCs, sampled 5 days after the yellow fever booster vaccination. The origin of the receptors is a man aged 18-30 years who received the YFV17D yellow fever vaccine. CDR3s include the opening cysteine and the closing phenylalanine or tryptophan. The D gene is left open where the match is weak. For some rows the clone size is stated as once, few or many, or as a class when expanded; others skip it.

- | TRBJ2-3 | few | TRBV7-2 | CASSFGPRGVSTF | TGTGCCAGCAGCTTTGGCCCCAGGGGGGTGTCAACATTT
- | TRBJ1-1 | - | TRBV20-1 | CSAPSGLSRGAFF | TGCAGTGCCCCCTCGGGCCTCTCGAGGGGAGCTTTCTTT
- | TRBJ2-5 | many | TRBV10-3 | CAISERREETQYF | TGTGCCATCAGTGAGAGGCGAGAAGAGACCCAGTACTTC
TRBD1 | TRBJ2-7 | few | TRBV7-2 | CASSLFDRVSYEQYF | TGTGCCAGCAGCCTCTTCGACAGGGTCTCCTACGAGCAGTACTTC
- | TRBJ2-1 | - | TRBV5-1 | CASSLGVSGGREQFF | TGCGCCAGCAGCTTGGGTGTCTCCGGGGGACGGGAGCAGTTCTTC
- | TRBJ2-3 | few | TRBV18 | CASSILGSRTDTQYF | TGTGCCAGCTCAATACTTGGGTCTCGCACAGATACGCAGTATTTT
- | TRBJ2-5 | few | TRBV7-2 | CASSAFVQETQYF | TGTGCCAGCAGCGCCTTCGTACAAGAGACCCAGTACTTC
- | TRBJ1-2 | few | TRBV28 | CASANPPQGGYGYTF | TGTGCCAGCGCAAACCCCCCACAGGGTGGCTATGGCTACACCTTC
- | TRBJ1-6 | few | TRBV7-2 | CASSLEGISPLHF | TGTGCCAGCAGCTTGGAGGGGATTTCACCCCTCCACTTT
TRBD2 | TRBJ2-5 | - | TRBV20-1 | CSAPTSGKETQYF | TGCAGTGCTCCAACTAGCGGAAAAGAGACCCAGTACTTC
- | TRBJ2-7 | - | TRBV5-1 | CASSSSGSKYEQYF | TGCGCCAGCAGCTCGTCGGGGTCAAAGTACGAGCAGTACTTC
- | TRBJ2-2 | - | TRBV27 | CASSFWNTGELFF | TGTGCCAGCAGTTTCTGGAACACCGGGGAGCTGTTTTTT
- | TRBJ1-2 | few | TRBV29-1 | CSVELGYTF | TGCAGCGTTGAACTGGGCTACACCTTC
- | TRBJ2-1 | few | TRBV20-1 | CSAREIRLGNYNEQFF | TGCAGTGCTAGGGAGATCCGGTTGGGCAACTACAATGAGCAGTTCTTC
TRBD1 | TRBJ2-1 | few | TRBV7-2 | CASSSAPGQGVKQFF | TGTGCCAGCAGCTCTGCTCCGGGACAGGGAGTTAAGCAGTTCTTC
TRBD1 | TRBJ1-4 | many | TRBV12-5 | CASAAPGTGVEKLFF | TGTGCTAGTGCTGCCCCCGGGACAGGGGTAGAAAAACTGTTTTTT
TRBD1 | TRBJ1-2 | many | TRBV29-1 | CSGGQGSIGYTF | TGCAGCGGGGGACAGGGCTCCATTGGCTACACCTTC
TRBD1 | TRBJ1-5 | - | TRBV20-1 | CSAVPGQGSNQPQHF | TGCAGTGCTGTCCCGGGACAGGGCTCCAATCAGCCCCAGCATTTT
- | TRBJ2-5 | - | TRBV5-1 | CASRAGARETEYF | TGCGCCAGCAGGGCAGGGGCACGGGAGACCGAGTACTTC
TRBD2 | TRBJ2-3 | - | TRBV6-6 | CASTKRGGSSTDTQYF | TGTGCCAGCACAAAGCGGGGGGGAAGTAGCACAGATACGCAGTATTTT
- | TRBJ1-1 | many | TRBV6-1 | CASNAGMNTEAFF | TGTGCCAGCAATGCGGGGATGAACACTGAAGCTTTCTTT
- | TRBJ2-1 | - | TRBV5-1 | CASKLGMGNEQFF | TGCGCCAGCAAGCTGGGAATGGGTAATGAGCAGTTCTTC
TRBD2 | TRBJ2-3 | few | TRBV20-1 | CSSGGAGDTQYF | TGCAGTAGCGGGGGGGCCGGAGATACGCAGTATTTT
- | TRBJ1-6 | few | TRBV6-5 | CASSYGPPESSPLHF | TGTGCCAGCAGTTACGGCCCCCCGGAGAGTTCACCCCTCCACTTT
TRBD1 | TRBJ2-2 | - | TRBV6-5 | CASSYWGQGSGELFF | TGTGCCAGCAGTTACTGGGGACAGGGATCCGGGGAGCTGTTTTTT
- | TRBJ2-4 | few | TRBV18 | CASSHRQQGWAKNIQYF | TGTGCCAGCTCGCACAGACAGCAAGGGTGGGCCAAAAACATTCAGTACTTC
- | TRBJ1-1 | once | TRBV12-3/TRBV12-4 | CASRLQANTEAFF | TGTGCCAGCAGGCTTCAGGCTAACACTGAAGCTTTCTTT
- | TRBJ2-6 | - | TRBV4-3 | CASSQDYRSSGANVLTF | TGCGCCAGCAGCCAAGATTACCGGTCCTCTGGGGCCAACGTCCTGACTTTC
- | TRBJ1-4 | many | TRBV7-9 | CASSLGRIENEKLFF | TGTGCCAGCAGCTTAGGCCGAATAGAAAATGAAAAACTGTTTTTT
- | TRBJ1-5 | - | TRBV24-1 | CATSDLYSNQPQHF | TGTGCCACCAGTGACTTATATAGCAATCAGCCCCAGCATTTT
- | TRBJ1-6 | few | TRBV19 | CASSPGRLAGSPLHF | TGTGCCAGTAGCCCGGGGCGTCTAGCGGGGTCACCCCTCCACTTT
TRBD1 | TRBJ1-6 | - | TRBV18 | CASSLDRSENSPLHF | TGTGCCAGCTCATTGGACAGGTCGGAAAATTCACCCCTCCACTTT
- | TRBJ2-1 | - | TRBV5-1 | CASSLVTGNEQFF | TGCGCCAGCAGCTTGGTAACCGGGAATGAGCAGTTCTTC
- | TRBJ1-6 | - | TRBV12-3/TRBV12-4 | CASSFVQENSPLHF | TGTGCCAGCAGTTTCGTCCAGGAGAATTCACCCCTCCACTTT
- | TRBJ2-1 | - | TRBV7-3 | CASSITGGGHFNNEQFF | TGTGCCAGCAGCATAACTGGCGGGGGACATTTTAACAATGAGCAGTTCTTC
- | TRBJ2-7 | - | TRBV6-2/TRBV6-3 | CASSSPDQTYEQYF | TGTGCCAGCAGTTCCCCTGACCAGACCTACGAGCAGTACTTC
- | TRBJ1-6 | few | TRBV7-2 | CASSLIRSKGSPLHF | TGTGCCAGCAGCTTAATAAGAAGTAAGGGTTCACCCCTCCACTTT
- | TRBJ2-3 | - | TRBV7-2 | CASSLGRWAQGVADTQYF | TGTGCCAGCAGCTTAGGGCGGTGGGCTCAGGGTGTGGCAGATACGCAGTATTTT
TRBD1 | TRBJ2-3 | once | TRBV19 | CASWSGTGDSDTQYF | TGTGCCAGTTGGTCTGGGACAGGAGATTCAGATACGCAGTATTTT
- | TRBJ1-2 | - | TRBV29-1 | CSVDRVGYTF | TGCAGCGTTGACAGGGTTGGCTACACCTTC
- | TRBJ2-7 | few | TRBV11-2 | CASSQFDSMVGGYYEQYF | TGTGCCAGCAGCCAATTCGACAGTATGGTAGGGGGTTACTACGAGCAGTACTTC
- | TRBJ2-2 | many | TRBV20-1 | CSARDPQGSGELFF | TGCAGTGCTAGAGATCCGCAGGGTAGCGGGGAGCTGTTTTTT
- | TRBJ2-7 | - | TRBV7-9 | CASTPIRWHEQCF | TGTGCCAGCACCCCTATAAGGTGGCACGAGCAGTGCTTC
TRBD2 | TRBJ2-1 | many | TRBV6-2/TRBV6-3 | CASRDSGGHYNEQFF | TGTGCCAGCAGGGATAGCGGGGGGCACTACAATGAGCAGTTCTTC
- | TRBJ2-3 | few | TRBV27 | CASSLKAVTDTQYF | TGTGCCAGCAGTTTAAAGGCAGTCACAGATACGCAGTATTTT
- | TRBJ1-4 | few | TRBV12-3/TRBV12-4 | CASSHNPRGEELFF | TGTGCCAGCAGTCACAACCCCAGGGGCGAGGAACTGTTTTTT
TRBD1 | TRBJ2-6 | many | TRBV10-3 | CAIRGQGVRDSGANVLTF | TGTGCCATCAGAGGACAGGGGGTAAGGGACTCTGGGGCCAACGTCCTGACTTTC